The TCR beta chain under discussion was sequenced for a study of early T cells in non-severe SARS-CoV-2 infection. Study as a whole: It was bulk RNA from unsorted whole blood that was sequenced, and the chains were unpaired.

This clonotype was picked up many times. CDR1 is SGHAT, CDR2 FQDESV, per germline (reference sequence). The CDR3 runs to 15 residues. The V segment lost 5 bases and the J segment 6 bases; nucleotides outside the gene matches: 4. The protocol attached unique molecular identifiers to individual cDNA molecules. TCRdb passed the 5' RACE reads through MiXCR, listing each CDR3 protein once. The data hold about 81,000 distinct CDR3 sequences, with 13% to 15% observed a single time. This TCR came from an adult who was a healthcare worker with PCR-confirmed SARS-CoV-2 infection or an uninfected control (not recorded which). J is TRBJ2-3 and V is TRBV11-1, with 14 bases that match TRBD2. The specimen was whole blood. CDR3: CASSPGTSGGDTQYF. CDR3 DNA: TGTGCCAGCAGCCCCGGGACTAGCGGGGGCGATACGCAGTATTTT.